This TCR beta chain was captured by sequencing in a study of CD8+ T cells in alopecia areata (dated by TCRdb to 2016 to 2019). For the wider study: The treated patients took part in an open-label pilot trial in which moderate-to-severe alopecia areata was treated with oral tofacitinib at 5 to 10 mg twice daily. High-throughput TCRbeta sequencing was used to examine T cell clonal expansion in alopecia areata in both the C3H/HeJ mouse model and human patients. Scalp clonality was compared across normal scalp (n=4), patchy alopecia areata scalp (n=8), and alopecia totalis/universalis scalp (n=8). The SALT score, which quantifies the percentage of affected scalp surface area, was used to measure disease severity in treated patients. Patients stayed on tofacitinib for 6 to 18 months and then had 6 months of follow-up off drug so that delayed response and recurrence could be assessed. In humans, TCRbeta sequencing was performed on scalp tissue and on sorted CD4+ and CD8+ peripheral blood T cells from healthy controls and from patients with patchy or totalis/universalis alopecia areata. TCRbeta CDR3 regions were amplified by immunoSEQ multiplex PCR with 35 Vbeta forward and 13 Jbeta reverse primers. RNA was extracted with the PAXgene miRNA kit for fixed scalp, the miRNeasy kit for PBMCs, and the RNeasy kit for mouse skin. Biopsies were taken from tofacitinib-treated patients at baseline and at 4 and 24 weeks of treatment, and a later scalp biopsy was taken in several of the tofacitinib-treated patients. General conclusions and limits of the study: During tofacitinib treatment, many expanded lesional clones remained in scalp and blood, and this persistence may partly explain relapse after treatment is stopped. Compared with normal scalp, lesional scalp had higher clonality and more expanded CD8+ clones, particularly in alopecia totalis/universalis, a pattern that suggests antigenic drive. Unlike mouse skin, which is dominated by gammadelta T cells, normal human skin has resident alphabeta T cells that are also sequenced, and this complicates analysis of the scalp TCR repertoire. Tofacitinib significantly decreased scalp clonality and the number of expanded CD8+ clones among the top 100 scalp clones. Compared with mice, TCR sequences shared between patients were less clear, possibly partly because of HLA diversity across the patient population. Because the treated cohort was small and had only one nonresponder, larger studies are needed to examine links between baseline CD8+ expansion and response.

According to the germline V gene (reference sequence), CDR1 reads MNHEY and CDR2 reads SMNVEV. At the junction V is shortened by 9 bases and J by 5 bases, with 25 bases in between. Spanning cysteine to phenylalanine, the CDR3 consists of 16 amino acids. Only the CDR3 DNA is retained, 48 bases long and in frame from the first base. Read against the paper, the sample's time point label means: about four weeks on oral tofacitinib. In light of the paper, this sample's treatment or condition label describes: oral pan-JAK inhibitor, 5-10 mg twice daily. Lesional scalp punch biopsies and peripheral blood were obtained from alopecia areata patients. After PBMCs were isolated by density centrifugation and stained for CD3, CD4 and CD8, a FACSAria was used to sort CD4+ and CD8+ T cells. Turning to this clone: The clone's antigen remains unknown. Base qualities were left out, and no much larger clone turns up one base away.

The library came from the immunoSEQ multiplex PCR assay. For TCR sequencing, RNA was extracted from every sample and reverse transcribed into cDNA to serve as template. First-strand cDNA was synthesized using SuperScript III with a 2:1 mix of oligo-dT and random hexamers. A synthetic immune receptor repertoire was used to gauge amplification bias, and whatever bias remained was removed computationally. The paper's data handling went like this. Raw reads were preprocessed to remove errors, and CDR3 was defined according to IMGT conventions as the region from the conserved cysteine to phenylalanine. Clonality was computed by normalizing Shannon entropy by log2 of the number of productive unique TCRs and subtracting the result from 1. Scalp TCRbeta sequences were cross-referenced with sorted blood CD4 and CD8 repertoires so that the CD4 or CD8 identity of scalp clones could be inferred. TCRdb mirrors the immuneACCESS table, restricted to in-frame sequences. Some clones are absent from its copies; in checked studies, under half trace to an unresolved V gene, and the reason for the others is unknown. V, J and clone size reflect that table, while D and trimming were determined from the DNA. The sample contains about 200,000 clones, more than 45% of them found a single time. The biggest ten clones account for 1.6% of the sample.

The rearranged segments are TRBV27 and TRBJ2-5, with TRBD1 perhaps the D gene, on 5 matching bases. The source was CD4+ T cells sorted from blood, collected at week 4, from a patient treated with tofacitinib. The TCR originated in a human donor with alopecia areata. DNA sequence: TGTGCCAGTCGTCTTAATCGGGCAGGGTCAAGGGAGACCCAGTACTTC. Its protein is CASRLNRAGSRETQYF.